This note documents a single T cell receptor beta chain sequence. CDR1 and CDR2 (germline): SGHRS, YFSETQ. Unmatched junction bases numbered 5, after V lost 4 bases and J lost 2 bases. The CDR3 contains 15 residues. Repertoires were generated with immunoSEQ multiplex PCR, while TCRdb's copy carries only in-frame clones and drops some. The sample has roughly 28,000 clones, around nine tenths seen once. This specimen comes from a study of T cell changes during pregnancy in multiple sclerosis. The sequence came from a female donor in good health, enrolled as a control in a pregnancy study. V gene TRBV5-1 combines with J gene TRBJ2-5; 10 nucleotides match TRBD1. The sample here was CD4+ T cells from peripheral blood mononuclear cells, taken in the first trimester of pregnancy. CDR3 sequence reads: CASSTGQGFQETQYF. The CDR3 nucleotides read TGCGCCAGCAGCACGGGACAGGGGTTTCAAGAGACCCAGTACTTC. The full variable domain, completed using reference TRBV5-1 and TRBJ2-5, is KAGVTQTPRYLIKTRGQQVTLSCSPISGHRSVSWYQQTPGQGLQFLFEYFSETQRNKGNFPGRFSGRQFSNSRSEMNVSTLELGDSALYLCASSTGQGFQETQYFGPGTRLLVL.